What follows describes a single TCR beta chain. Its target is not known. This CDR3 contains 15 residues. CDR1 LNHNV and CDR2 YYDKDF come from the germline V gene (reference sequence). The ends lost 4 bases at V and 0 bases at J; junction bases unmatched: 4. The sample belongs to a study of cytomegalovirus exposure and HLA in healthy donors. Study findings and constraints: Associated with cytomegalovirus, according to the listing, were about 160 TCR beta chains.

The protocol was immunoSEQ multiplex PCR, while the TCRdb copy is restricted to in-frame clones and leaves out a portion. This sample has roughly 130,000 clones, with roughly 90% found just once. This clonotype originated in a man aged 25 to 40 in good health and CMV-seronegative. V gene TRBV15 combines with J gene TRBJ1-1; 8 bases map to TRBD1. The sample consisted of PBMCs. CDR3 coding DNA: TGTGCCACCAGCAAGGACAGGGCCATGAACACTGAAGCTTTCTTT. Protein: CATSKDRAMNTEAFF.